This TCR beta chain was captured by sequencing in a study of shared clonotypes between healthy human individuals. Overall study findings and caveats: Compared with clonotypes that all four donors shared, non-shared clonotypes had lower generation probabilities.

TCRdb's copy holds only in-frame clones and misses some; the assay was immunoSEQ multiplex PCR. The sample shows more than 2,000,000 clones, over 90% of them seen only once. Comments on this clone: Antigen unknown.

Germline loops: CDR1 SGHTA, CDR2 FQGNSA. The CDR3 runs 14 residues. V shed 5 bases and J shed 3 bases, with 11 bases lying between them. The receptor comes from a man between 18 and 29 years old in good health. Some clones in this sample may be carry-over from other donors' samples. Sequenced sample: naive CD4+ T cells from PBMCs. Subset defined: CD45RA+ positively selected. The rearrangement links TRBV7-2 to TRBJ1-5, with no clear D. The CDR3 loop reads CASSTHPINQPQHF. In nucleotides, the CDR3 is TGTGCCAGCAGCACCCACCCGATCAATCAGCCCCAGCATTTT.